Listed here are 10 T cell receptor beta chains from one sample, sequenced in a study of blood T cell repertoires in COVID-19. Repertoires were generated with immunoSEQ multiplex PCR, while TCRdb's copy carries only in-frame clones and drops some. The data show approximately 74,000 clones, roughly 80% seen once. Sequencing was carried out using peripheral blood. Source of these receptors: a woman of 80 years or more with active or convalescent COVID-19.

V usage is TRBV6-6 and J usage is TRBJ2-3, with D perhaps matching TRBD2 (7 bases). This CDR3 spans 13 amino acids. V was cut by 5 bases and J by 4 bases, with 10 bases left in between. Germline-derived CDR1 and CDR2 are MNHNY and SVGAGI (reference sequence). CDR3 coding DNA: TGTGCCAGCAGTCGGGGGGCTGCAGATACGCAGTATTTT. Translation: CASSRGAADTQYF.

The CDR3 reads CASSLVLGESGPDRGGNYGYTF. The CDR3 DNA reads as TGCGCCAGCAGCTTGGTCCTGGGGGAAAGCGGACCTGACAGGGGCGGGAACTATGGCTACACCTTC. The chain is built from TRBV5-1 and TRBJ1-2, with 8 positions matching TRBD1. CDR1 is SGHRS and CDR2 is YFSETQ in the germline V gene. J was trimmed by 2 bases and V by 0 bases; bases with no gene match: 24. This CDR3 spans 22 amino acids.

This clone has a handful of counts. The V call is TRBV7-9, the J call TRBJ1-3; 8 positions agree with TRBD1. Per germline, CDR1 SEHNR and CDR2 FQNEAQ (reference sequence). This CDR3 region has 12 residues. J gave up 11 bases and V 11 bases, and 11 bases lay outside the gene matches. CDR3 sequence reads: CACVQGASAIYF. CDR3 nucleotides: TGTGCCTGTGTCCAGGGGGCATCAGCCATATATTTT.

The chain combines TRBV24-1 with TRBJ2-1, with 8 bases matching TRBD1. CDR3 length equals 14 residues. The V gene end was trimmed by 9 bases and the J gene end by 7 bases; junction bases not matched to a gene: 10. Germline V gives CDR1 KGHDR, CDR2 SFDVKD. CDR3 nucleotides: TGTGCCACCCGTGGACAGGGTTCTTTGAATGAGCAGTTCTTC. This translates into CATRGQGSLNEQFF.

The chain has TRBV5-1 and TRBJ2-5; the D gene is possibly TRBD1 (5 bases). Germline V gene lookup returns CDR1 SGHRS and CDR2 YFSETQ. The CDR3 contains 14 residues. V dropped 0 bases and J dropped 5 bases, with 11 bases sitting between them. In DNA, the CDR3 is TGCGCCAGCAGCTTGGCCCAGGGCAGGGAGACCCAGTACTTC. This encodes CASSLAQGRETQYF. The full variable domain, in which reference TRBV5-1 and TRBJ2-5 provide the parts outside the CDR3, is KAGVTQTPRYLIKTRGQQVTLSCSPISGHRSVSWYQQTPGQGLQFLFEYFSETQRNKGNFPGRFSGRQFSNSRSEMNVSTLELGDSALYLCASSLAQGRETQYFGPGTRLLVL.

The chain joins TRBV6-1 to TRBJ2-5; 11 positions match TRBD2. With 2 bases clipped from V and 1 base from J, the junction kept 3 bases outside the gene matches. The CDR3 is 16 amino acids. The germline V gene has CDR1 MNHNS and CDR2 SASEGT. In DNA form, the CDR3 reads TGTGCCAGCAGTGAAACCGGGACTAGCGGCCAAGAGACCCAGTACTTC. It encodes CASSETGTSGQETQYF.

In its sample, this clone was seen a few times. The V gene is TRBV5-1, the J gene TRBJ2-1; 7 positions agree with TRBD2. Germline lookup yields CDR1 SGHRS and CDR2 YFSETQ. The length of the CDR3 is 16 residues. The V segment lost 4 bases and the J segment 8 bases; nucleotides outside the gene matches: 15. CDR3 in DNA: TGCGCCAGCAGCCCCGGCGGAGGGAGGGCCGGATATGAGCAGTTCTTC. It yields the protein CASSPGGGRAGYEQFF.

V usage is TRBV7-2 and J usage is TRBJ2-7, with D possibly matching TRBD1 (6 bases). Germline V CDR1 and CDR2: SGHTA, FQGNSA. V was pared by 3 bases and J by 2 bases, with 14 bases between. The CDR3 has 15 amino acids. In nucleotides, the CDR3 is TGTGCCAGCAGCTTCTTTCAGGGGTTAACCTACGAGCAGTACTTC. Amino acid sequence: CASSFFQGLTYEQYF. Filled out from reference TRBV7-2 and TRBJ2-7, the complete variable domain reads GAGVSQSPSNKVTEKGKDVELRCDPISGHTALYWYRQSLGQGLEFLIYFQGNSAPDKSGLPSDRFSAERTGGSVSTLTIQRTQQEDSAVYLCASSFFQGLTYEQYFGPGTRLTVT.

The chain uses TRBV4-3 and TRBJ1-5, with D possibly TRBD1 on 5 matching bases. The CDR3 length is 17 residues. V lost 0 bases and J 0 bases, leaving 12 bases between the germline ends. Germline values: CDR1 LGHNA, CDR2 YSLEER. The CDR3 DNA is TGCGCCAGCAGCCAAGATTTCCCGGACAATAGCAATCAGCCCCAGCATTTT. Its protein product is CASSQDFPDNSNQPQHF.

The V gene is TRBV2, the J gene TRBJ1-3; D is unresolved. The ends were cut back, 6 bases at V and 0 bases at J, with 9 bases in the middle. This CDR3 comprises 14 residues. Germline V gene data show CDR1 as SNHLY and CDR2 as FYNNEI. CDR3 bases: TGTGCCAGCAGGTCAGGCCTCTCTGGAAACACCATATATTTT. Encoded protein: CASRSGLSGNTIYF.